These T cell receptor beta chains were read from a single sample in a study of OX40 agonist ivuxolimab in advanced cancers. The assay was immunoSEQ multiplex PCR, and TCRdb's table has in-frame clones only and misses some. The table shows 85,000 to 100,000 clones, with 90% to 95% occurring only once. The sample was CD4+ or CD8+ T cells sorted from blood, taken in a trial of the OX40 agonist ivuxolimab. The receptors were gathered from an adult with an advanced solid tumor such as melanoma, head and neck, liver or kidney cancer. Both conserved end residues are part of each CDR3. Each record gives: J gene, D gene, V gene, clone size, CDR3 DNA, CDR3 protein. The D gene is left open where the match is weak. Only part of the rows carry a size: once, few, many, or a class if the clone is expanded.

j_gene: TRBJ1-5
d_gene: .
v_gene: TRBV7-2
abundance: .
CDR3nt: TGTGCCAGCAGCCCCACGAGCACTCGCAATCAGCCCCAGCATTTT
CDR3aa: CASSPTSTRNQPQHF

j_gene: TRBJ2-5
d_gene: .
v_gene: TRBV7-6
abundance: .
CDR3nt: TGTGCCAGCAGCTTACGCGGGATGGTAGGAGAGACCCAGTACTTC
CDR3aa: CASSLRGMVGETQYF

j_gene: TRBJ2-2
d_gene: TRBD1
v_gene: TRBV28
abundance: .
CDR3nt: TGTGCCAGCAGTTTATTCATTCTGGACAGGGGGTCTAGGGAGCTGTTTTTT
CDR3aa: CASSLFILDRGSRELFF

j_gene: TRBJ2-2
d_gene: .
v_gene: TRBV19
abundance: .
CDR3nt: TGTGCCAGTAGTCCCCGGAGGCAGGAGTTTGGGGAGCTGTTTTTT
CDR3aa: CASSPRRQEFGELFF

j_gene: TRBJ2-3
d_gene: .
v_gene: TRBV11-3
abundance: .
CDR3nt: TGTGCCAGCAGCTTAGGGGCAGGAAGCACAGATACGCAGTATTTT
CDR3aa: CASSLGAGSTDTQYF

j_gene: TRBJ2-3
d_gene: TRBD1
v_gene: TRBV7-2
abundance: once
CDR3nt: TGTGCCAGCAGCTTTCCCGGACAGGGGTTTGCAGATACGCAGTATTTT
CDR3aa: CASSFPGQGFADTQYF

j_gene: TRBJ1-2
d_gene: TRBD1
v_gene: TRBV7-2
abundance: .
CDR3nt: TGTGCCAGCAGCTTAGCGAATCTTCTACAGGGGCGCTATGGCTACACCTTC
CDR3aa: CASSLANLLQGRYGYTF

j_gene: TRBJ2-1
d_gene: TRBD2
v_gene: TRBV28
abundance: once
CDR3nt: TGTGCCAGCAGTTTACGACTAGCGGGGTACAATGAGCAGTTCTTC
CDR3aa: CASSLRLAGYNEQFF

j_gene: TRBJ2-1
d_gene: .
v_gene: TRBV5-3
abundance: .
CDR3nt: TGTGCCATCCTGGTGGGGGGTTATGAGCAGTTCTTC
CDR3aa: CAILVGGYEQFF

j_gene: TRBJ2-2
d_gene: TRBD1
v_gene: TRBV19
abundance: .
CDR3nt: TGTGCCACTCTACCGGGACAGGGCCTCACCGGGGAGCTGTTTTTT
CDR3aa: CATLPGQGLTGELFF

j_gene: TRBJ2-7
d_gene: .
v_gene: TRBV23-1
abundance: .
CDR3nt: TGCGCCAGCAGTCAATCCTCGCGGGAAGCCCACGAGCAGTACTTC
CDR3aa: CASSQSSREAHEQYF

j_gene: TRBJ1-2
d_gene: .
v_gene: TRBV5-1
abundance: once
CDR3nt: TGCGCCAGCAGCTTGAACGTGGTGAGGTACTATGGCTACACCTTC
CDR3aa: CASSLNVVRYYGYTF

j_gene: TRBJ2-1
d_gene: TRBD1
v_gene: TRBV5-5
abundance: .
CDR3nt: TGTGCCAGCAGCTTGGACAGGGGCTCCTACAATGAGCAGTTCTTC
CDR3aa: CASSLDRGSYNEQFF

j_gene: TRBJ2-7
d_gene: TRBD2
v_gene: TRBV5-1
abundance: .
CDR3nt: TGCGCCAGCAGCTTGGGTTCATGGGCGGGACTAGCGGGAGTTGGCGAGCAGTACTTC
CDR3aa: CASSLGSWAGLAGVGEQYF

j_gene: TRBJ1-5
d_gene: TRBD1
v_gene: TRBV28
abundance: .
CDR3nt: TGTGCCAGCAGGACAACAGGGGGGGGCTATCAGCCCCAGCATTTT
CDR3aa: CASRTTGGGYQPQHF

j_gene: TRBJ1-3
d_gene: TRBD1
v_gene: TRBV11-2
abundance: .
CDR3nt: TGTGCCAGCAGCCCCGGGACAGGGAGTCCTGGAAACACCATATATTTT
CDR3aa: CASSPGTGSPGNTIYF

j_gene: TRBJ2-1
d_gene: .
v_gene: TRBV5-4
abundance: .
CDR3nt: TGTGCCAGCAGCTTAGACACTAGCCTGGGCTACAATGAGCAGTTCTTC
CDR3aa: CASSLDTSLGYNEQFF

j_gene: TRBJ2-1
d_gene: .
v_gene: TRBV27
abundance: once
CDR3nt: TGTGCCAGCAGCATAACTGTTAGTACCTACAATGAGCAGTTCTTC
CDR3aa: CASSITVSTYNEQFF

j_gene: TRBJ1-5
d_gene: .
v_gene: TRBV28
abundance: .
CDR3nt: TGTGCCAGCAGTTTAAGCAGGGAACCTAATCAGCCCCAGCATTTT
CDR3aa: CASSLSREPNQPQHF

j_gene: TRBJ1-1
d_gene: .
v_gene: TRBV18
abundance: .
CDR3nt: TGTGCCAGCTCACGTTACAACACTGAAGCTTTCTTT
CDR3aa: CASSRYNTEAFF

j_gene: TRBJ2-3
d_gene: TRBD1
v_gene: TRBV28
abundance: .
CDR3nt: TGTGCCAGCAGTCGACAGGGTACGGCCTTAACAGATACGCAGTATTTT
CDR3aa: CASSRQGTALTDTQYF

j_gene: TRBJ2-1
d_gene: .
v_gene: TRBV11-2
abundance: once
CDR3nt: TGTGCCAGCAGCAACAGCCTTGGGGGGTACAATGAGCAGTTCTTC
CDR3aa: CASSNSLGGYNEQFF

j_gene: TRBJ1-1
d_gene: TRBD1
v_gene: TRBV2
abundance: few
CDR3nt: TGTGCCAGCAGTGAAGCCCTAGGACAGGGGATGACTGAAGCTTTCTTT
CDR3aa: CASSEALGQGMTEAFF

j_gene: TRBJ1-1
d_gene: TRBD1
v_gene: TRBV19
abundance: .
CDR3nt: TGTGCCAGTAGGCCGGGACAGGGGGCACTGAACACTGAAGCTTTCTTT
CDR3aa: CASRPGQGALNTEAFF

j_gene: TRBJ2-2
d_gene: .
v_gene: TRBV9
abundance: .
CDR3nt: TGTGCCAGCAGCGTAGCACTAGCTGTAACCGGGGAGCTGTTTTTT
CDR3aa: CASSVALAVTGELFF

j_gene: TRBJ2-1
d_gene: TRBD2
v_gene: TRBV7-2
abundance: .
CDR3nt: TGTGCCAGCAGCTTAGTGGCTAGCGGGAGCGGGAATGAGCAGTTCTTC
CDR3aa: CASSLVASGSGNEQFF

j_gene: TRBJ2-7
d_gene: .
v_gene: TRBV19
abundance: .
CDR3nt: TGTGCCAGTAGCCGAATGGGGGGAATCGGGACCTACGAGCAGTACTTC
CDR3aa: CASSRMGGIGTYEQYF

j_gene: TRBJ2-3
d_gene: .
v_gene: TRBV11-2
abundance: .
CDR3nt: TGTGCCAGCAGCTTATATCTACTAGTCACAGATACGCAGTATTTT
CDR3aa: CASSLYLLVTDTQYF

j_gene: TRBJ2-3
d_gene: .
v_gene: TRBV7-2
abundance: .
CDR3nt: TGTGCCAGCAGCTTAGCCCCAACAGATACGCAGTATTTT
CDR3aa: CASSLAPTDTQYF

j_gene: TRBJ2-7
d_gene: .
v_gene: TRBV28
abundance: few
CDR3nt: TGTGCCAGCAAGGGCGGAGGACCGAGGAGCTCCTACGAGCAGTACTTC
CDR3aa: CASKGGGPRSSYEQYF

j_gene: TRBJ2-2
d_gene: .
v_gene: TRBV7-2
abundance: .
CDR3nt: TGTGCCAGCAGCTTAGGGCAGAACACCGGGGAGCTGTTTTTT
CDR3aa: CASSLGQNTGELFF

j_gene: TRBJ2-6
d_gene: .
v_gene: TRBV25-1
abundance: .
CDR3nt: TGTGCCAGCAGTGAGGCCGGGGCCAACGTCCTGACTTTC
CDR3aa: CASSEAGANVLTF

j_gene: TRBJ1-4
d_gene: TRBD1
v_gene: TRBV7-9
abundance: .
CDR3nt: TGTGCCAGCAGCTTTAGCAGGGGGTCTACTAATGAAAAACTGTTTTTT
CDR3aa: CASSFSRGSTNEKLFF